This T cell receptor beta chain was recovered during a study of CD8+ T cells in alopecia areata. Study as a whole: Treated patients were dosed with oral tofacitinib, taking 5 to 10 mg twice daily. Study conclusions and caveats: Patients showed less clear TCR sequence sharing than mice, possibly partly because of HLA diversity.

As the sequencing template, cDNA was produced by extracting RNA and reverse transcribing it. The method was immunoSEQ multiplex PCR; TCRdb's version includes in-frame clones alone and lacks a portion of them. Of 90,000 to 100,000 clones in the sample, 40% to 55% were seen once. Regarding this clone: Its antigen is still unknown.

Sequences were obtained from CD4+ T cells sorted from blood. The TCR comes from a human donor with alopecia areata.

CDR3 coding DNA: TGCAGCGGGTTAGCGGGGGGGCGTTACAATGAGCAGTTCTTC. Translated: CSGLAGGRYNEQFF. The chain has TRBV29-1 and TRBJ2-1; 11 nucleotides line up with TRBD2. CDR3 length: 14 residues. Germline CDR1 SQVTM, CDR2 ANQGSEA. V was pared by 7 bases and J by 4 bases, with 6 bases of the junction left unmatched.